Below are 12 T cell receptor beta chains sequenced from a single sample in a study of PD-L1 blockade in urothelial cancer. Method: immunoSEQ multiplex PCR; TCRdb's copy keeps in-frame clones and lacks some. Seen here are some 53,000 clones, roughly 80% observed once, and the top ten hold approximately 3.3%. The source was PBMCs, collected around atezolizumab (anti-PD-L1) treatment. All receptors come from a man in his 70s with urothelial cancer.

The CDR3 region is CASSLTQGRGQPQHF. The CDR3 nucleotides read TGTGCCAGCAGTTTAACGCAGGGCAGGGGTCAGCCCCAGCATTTT. This chain joins TRBV27 and TRBJ1-5; tentatively, D is TRBD1 (6 bases). Germline V lookup: CDR1 MNHEY, CDR2 SMNVEV (reference sequence). With 2 bases removed from V and 6 bases from J, the gap between germline ends came to 14 bases. This CDR3 is built from 15 residues.

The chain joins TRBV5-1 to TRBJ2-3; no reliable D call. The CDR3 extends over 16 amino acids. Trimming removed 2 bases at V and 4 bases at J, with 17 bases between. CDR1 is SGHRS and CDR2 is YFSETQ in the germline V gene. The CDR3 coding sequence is TGCGCCAGCAGCTTTGAGTACAGCAACGCGCCAGATACGCAGTATTTT. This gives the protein CASSFEYSNAPDTQYF. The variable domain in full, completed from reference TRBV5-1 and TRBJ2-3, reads KAGVTQTPRYLIKTRGQQVTLSCSPISGHRSVSWYQQTPGQGLQFLFEYFSETQRNKGNFPGRFSGRQFSNSRSEMNVSTLELGDSALYLCASSFEYSNAPDTQYFGPGTRLTVL.

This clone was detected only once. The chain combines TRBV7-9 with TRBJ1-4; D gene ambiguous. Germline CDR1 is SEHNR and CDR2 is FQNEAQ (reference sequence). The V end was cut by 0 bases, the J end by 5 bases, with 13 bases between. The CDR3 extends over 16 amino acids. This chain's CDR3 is CASSLARASRNEKLFF. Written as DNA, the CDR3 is TGTGCCAGCAGCTTAGCCCGCGCAAGTAGAAATGAAAAACTGTTTTTT. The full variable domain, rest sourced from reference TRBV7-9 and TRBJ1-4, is DTGVSQNPRHKITKRGQNVTFRCDPISEHNRLYWYRQTLGQGPEFLTYFQNEAQLEKSRLLSDRFSAERPKGSFSTLEIQRTEQGDSAMYLCASSLARASRNEKLFFGSGTQLSVL.

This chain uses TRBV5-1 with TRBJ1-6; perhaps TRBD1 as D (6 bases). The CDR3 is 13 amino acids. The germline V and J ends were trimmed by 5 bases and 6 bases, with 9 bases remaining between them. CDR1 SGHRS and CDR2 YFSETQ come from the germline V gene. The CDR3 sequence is CASRWDINSPLHF. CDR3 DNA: TGCGCCAGCAGATGGGACATTAATTCACCCCTCCACTTT.

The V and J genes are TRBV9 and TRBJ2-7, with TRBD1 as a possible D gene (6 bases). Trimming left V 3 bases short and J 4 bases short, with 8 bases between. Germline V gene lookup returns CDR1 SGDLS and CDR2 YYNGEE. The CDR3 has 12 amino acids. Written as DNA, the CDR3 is TGTGCCAGCAGCGCGACAGGATACGAGCAGTACTTC. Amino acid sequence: CASSATGYEQYF.

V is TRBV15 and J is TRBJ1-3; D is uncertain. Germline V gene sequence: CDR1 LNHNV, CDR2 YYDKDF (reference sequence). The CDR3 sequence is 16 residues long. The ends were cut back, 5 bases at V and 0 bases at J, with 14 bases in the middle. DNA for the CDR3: TGTGCCACCAGCCCCGGGAAGGGTAACTCTGGAAACACCATATATTTT. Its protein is CATSPGKGNSGNTIYF.

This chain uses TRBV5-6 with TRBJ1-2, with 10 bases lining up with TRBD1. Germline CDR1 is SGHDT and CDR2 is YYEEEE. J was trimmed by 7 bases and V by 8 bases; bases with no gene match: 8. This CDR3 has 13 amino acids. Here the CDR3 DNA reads TGTGCCAGTAACACCGGGACAGGGGTTGGCTACACCTTC. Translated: CASNTGTGVGYTF.

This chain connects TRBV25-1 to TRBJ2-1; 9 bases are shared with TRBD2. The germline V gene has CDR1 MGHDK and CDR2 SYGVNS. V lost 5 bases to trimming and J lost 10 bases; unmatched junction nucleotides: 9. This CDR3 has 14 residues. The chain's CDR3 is CASSTASGAWEQFF. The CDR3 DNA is TGTGCCAGCAGTACGGCTAGCGGGGCCTGGGAGCAGTTCTTC.

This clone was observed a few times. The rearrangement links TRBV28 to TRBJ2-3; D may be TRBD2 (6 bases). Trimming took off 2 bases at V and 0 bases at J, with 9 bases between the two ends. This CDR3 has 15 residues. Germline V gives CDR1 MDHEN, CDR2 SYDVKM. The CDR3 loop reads CASSLGLTSTDTQYF. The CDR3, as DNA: TGTGCCAGCAGTTTAGGACTAACTAGCACAGATACGCAGTATTTT.

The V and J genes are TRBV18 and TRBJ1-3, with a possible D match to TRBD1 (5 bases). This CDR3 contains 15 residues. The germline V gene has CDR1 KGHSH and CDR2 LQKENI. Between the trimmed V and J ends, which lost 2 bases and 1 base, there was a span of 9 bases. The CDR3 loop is CASSPTGLSGNTIYF. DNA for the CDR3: TGTGCCAGCTCACCAACAGGTCTATCTGGAAACACCATATATTTT. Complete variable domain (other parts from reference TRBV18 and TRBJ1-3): NAGVMQNPRHLVRRRGQEARLRCSPMKGHSHVYWYRQLPEEGLKFMVYLQKENIIDESGMPKERFSAEFPKEGPSILRIQQVVRGDSAAYFCASSPTGLSGNTIYFGEGSWLTVV.

Here the CDR3 DNA reads TGTGCCAGCAGTTACTCCGACAGGGGGGGCGGCTACACCTTC. It is translated as CASSYSDRGGGYTF. The chain uses TRBV6-5 and TRBJ1-2; TRBD1 agrees at 9 bases. J gave up 8 bases and V 0 bases, and 4 bases lay outside the gene matches. CDR1 is MNHEY and CDR2 is SVGAGI in the germline V gene. CDR3 length: 14 amino acids.

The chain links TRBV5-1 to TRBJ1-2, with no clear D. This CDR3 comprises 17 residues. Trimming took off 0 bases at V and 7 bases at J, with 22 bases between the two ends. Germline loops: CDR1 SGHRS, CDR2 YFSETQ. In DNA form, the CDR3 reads TGCGCCAGCAGCTTGGTCAACCTGGGCTTACTCGCGAGTGGCTACACCTTC. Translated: CASSLVNLGLLASGYTF.